The clone carrying this T cell receptor (beta chain) was seen a handful of times. What it binds is unknown. These data come from a study of cytomegalovirus exposure and HLA in healthy donors. Study-level information: Genetic ancestry analysis placed approximately 78% of the 300 to 500 donors that were genotyped in the Caucasian-associated cluster. General study results and limits: There were under 200 TCR beta chains listed as cytomegalovirus-associated.

CDR3 length: 15 residues. The V gene lost 2 bases and the J gene lost 1 base, with 12 bases spanning the gap. Healthy bone marrow donors supplied every sample. Amplification used 60 Vbeta primers and 13 Jbeta primers. Method: immunoSEQ multiplex PCR; TCRdb's copy keeps in-frame clones and lacks some. The sample contains tens of thousands of clones, about 75% of which appear only once. The sequenced sample consisted of PBMCs. The rearrangement joins TRBV5-3 to TRBJ2-5, with D tentatively TRBD2 (6 bases). TRBV5-3 is classed as an ORF, of uncertain function. The TCR originated in a man between 18 and 29 years old in good health and CMV-seronegative. The CDR3 spells CARSFGGDPQETQYF. For the CDR3, the DNA is TGTGCCAGAAGCTTCGGCGGGGATCCCCAAGAGACCCAGTACTTC.